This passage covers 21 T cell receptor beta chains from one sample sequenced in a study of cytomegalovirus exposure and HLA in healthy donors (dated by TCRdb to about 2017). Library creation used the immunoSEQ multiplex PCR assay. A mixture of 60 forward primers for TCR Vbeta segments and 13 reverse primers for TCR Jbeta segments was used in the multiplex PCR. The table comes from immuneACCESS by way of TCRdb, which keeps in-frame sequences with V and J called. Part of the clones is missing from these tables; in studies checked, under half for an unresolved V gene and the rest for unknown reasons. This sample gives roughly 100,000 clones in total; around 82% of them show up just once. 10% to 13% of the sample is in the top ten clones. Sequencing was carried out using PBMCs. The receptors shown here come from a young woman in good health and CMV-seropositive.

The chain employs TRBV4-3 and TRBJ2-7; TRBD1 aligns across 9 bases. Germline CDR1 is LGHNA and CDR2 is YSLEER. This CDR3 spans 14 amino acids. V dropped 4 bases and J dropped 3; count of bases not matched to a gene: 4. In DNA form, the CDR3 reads TGCGCCAGCAGCCCCCGGACAGGGGACTACGAGCAGTACTTC. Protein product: CASSPRTGDYEQYF.

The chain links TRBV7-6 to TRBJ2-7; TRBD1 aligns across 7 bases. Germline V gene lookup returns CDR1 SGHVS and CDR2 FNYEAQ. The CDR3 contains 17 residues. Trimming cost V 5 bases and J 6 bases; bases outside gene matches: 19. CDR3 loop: CASSPLTGQGVASEQYF. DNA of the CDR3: TGTGCCAGCAGCCCCCTTACCGGGCAGGGGGTAGCGTCCGAGCAGTACTTC.

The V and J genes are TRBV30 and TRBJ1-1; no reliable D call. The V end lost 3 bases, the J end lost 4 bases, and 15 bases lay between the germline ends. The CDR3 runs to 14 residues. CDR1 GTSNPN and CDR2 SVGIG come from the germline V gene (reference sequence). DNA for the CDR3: TGTGCCTGGAGGGCCAGTTGGGGAGGCACTGAAGCTTTCTTT. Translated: CAWRASWGGTEAFF. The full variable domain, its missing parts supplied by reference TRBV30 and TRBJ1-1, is SQTIHQWPATLVQPVGSPLSLECTVEGTSNPNLYWYRQAAGRGLQLLFYSVGIGQISSEVPQNLSASRPQDRQFILSSKKLLLSDSGFYLCAWRASWGGTEAFFGQGTRLTVV.

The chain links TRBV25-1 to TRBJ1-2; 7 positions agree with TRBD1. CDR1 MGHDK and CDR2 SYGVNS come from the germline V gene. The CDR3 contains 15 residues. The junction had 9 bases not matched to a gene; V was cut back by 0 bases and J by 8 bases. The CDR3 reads CASSEYKGAPSGYTF. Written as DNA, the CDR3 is TGTGCCAGCAGTGAATATAAGGGGGCCCCTTCGGGCTACACCTTC.

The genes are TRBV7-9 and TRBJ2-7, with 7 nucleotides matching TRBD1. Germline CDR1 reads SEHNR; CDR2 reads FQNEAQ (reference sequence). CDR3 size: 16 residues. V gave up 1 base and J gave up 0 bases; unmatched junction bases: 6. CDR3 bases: TGTGCCAGCAGCTTAGGAGGGACAGTGGTCTCCTACGAGCAGTACTTC. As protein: CASSLGGTVVSYEQYF. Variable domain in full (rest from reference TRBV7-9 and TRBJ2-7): DTGVSQNPRHKITKRGQNVTFRCDPISEHNRLYWYRQTLGQGPEFLTYFQNEAQLEKSRLLSDRFSAERPKGSFSTLEIQRTEQGDSAMYLCASSLGGTVVSYEQYFGPGTRLTVT.

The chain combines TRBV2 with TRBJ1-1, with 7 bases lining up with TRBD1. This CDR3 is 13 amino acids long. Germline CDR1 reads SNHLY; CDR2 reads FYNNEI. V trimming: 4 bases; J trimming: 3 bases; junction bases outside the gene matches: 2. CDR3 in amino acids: CASSADRYTEAFF. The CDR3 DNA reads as TGTGCCAGCAGTGCGGACAGGTACACTGAAGCTTTCTTT.

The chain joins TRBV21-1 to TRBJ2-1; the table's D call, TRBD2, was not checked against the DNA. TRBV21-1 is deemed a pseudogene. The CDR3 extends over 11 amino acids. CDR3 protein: CASTWGVEQFF. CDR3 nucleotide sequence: TGTGCCAGCACCTGGGGGGTTGAGCAGTTCTTC.

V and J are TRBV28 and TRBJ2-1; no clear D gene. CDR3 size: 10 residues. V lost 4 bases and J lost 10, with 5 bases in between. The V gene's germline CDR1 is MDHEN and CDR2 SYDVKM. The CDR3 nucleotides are TGTGCCAGCAGTTCCCGGGAGCAGTTCTTC. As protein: CASSSREQFF.

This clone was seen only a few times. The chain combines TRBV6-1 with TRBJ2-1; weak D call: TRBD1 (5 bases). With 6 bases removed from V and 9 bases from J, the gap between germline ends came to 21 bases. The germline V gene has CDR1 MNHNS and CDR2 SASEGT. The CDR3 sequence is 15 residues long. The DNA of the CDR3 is TGTGCCAGCAGAGACAGAATCTCCCCCATGGGTGAGCAGTTCTTC. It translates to CASRDRISPMGEQFF.

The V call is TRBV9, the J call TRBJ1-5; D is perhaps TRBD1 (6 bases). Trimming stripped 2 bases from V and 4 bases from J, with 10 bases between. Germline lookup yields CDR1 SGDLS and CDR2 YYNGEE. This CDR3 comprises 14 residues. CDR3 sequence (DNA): TGTGCCAGCAGCGTCGGACAGCCTAATCAGCCCCAGCATTTT. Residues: CASSVGQPNQPQHF.

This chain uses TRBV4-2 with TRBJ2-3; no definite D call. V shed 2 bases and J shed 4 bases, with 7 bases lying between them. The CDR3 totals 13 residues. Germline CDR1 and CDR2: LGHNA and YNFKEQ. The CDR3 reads CASSQPNPDTQYF. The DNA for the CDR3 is TGTGCCAGCAGCCAACCCAATCCAGATACGCAGTATTTT.

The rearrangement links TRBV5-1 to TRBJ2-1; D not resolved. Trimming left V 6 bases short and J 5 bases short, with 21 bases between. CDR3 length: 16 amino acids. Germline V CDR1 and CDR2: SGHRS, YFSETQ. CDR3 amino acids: CASTTSRLLGDNEQFF. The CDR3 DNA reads TGCGCCAGCACCACCTCTAGACTTTTGGGTGACAATGAGCAGTTCTTC.

CDR3 DNA sequence: TGTGCCAGCAGCTCAAGCGTGTCCGGCTCGCCAGAGACCCAGTACTTC. Translated: CASSSSVSGSPETQYF. The chain joins TRBV7-9 to TRBJ2-5; no clear D gene. V dropped 4 bases and J dropped 4 bases, with 19 bases sitting between them. This CDR3 is built from 16 residues. Per the germline V gene, CDR1 is SEHNR and CDR2 is FQNEAQ (reference sequence).

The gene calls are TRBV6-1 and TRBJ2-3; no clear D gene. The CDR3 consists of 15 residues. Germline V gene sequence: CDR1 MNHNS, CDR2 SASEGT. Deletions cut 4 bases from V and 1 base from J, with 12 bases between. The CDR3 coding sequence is TGTGCCAGCAGTGTAATAAACGGAGGCACAGATACGCAGTATTTT. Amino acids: CASSVINGGTDTQYF.

CDR3 bases: TGCGCCAGCAGCGCGGTTGGAGGGGTAGATTATGGCTACACCTTC. Translated: CASSAVGGVDYGYTF. The chain recombines TRBV5-1 with TRBJ1-2; D might be TRBD1 (5 bases). Germline V gene sequence: CDR1 SGHRS, CDR2 YFSETQ. The V gene lost 4 bases and the J gene lost 5 bases, with 18 bases spanning the gap. This CDR3 has 15 residues.

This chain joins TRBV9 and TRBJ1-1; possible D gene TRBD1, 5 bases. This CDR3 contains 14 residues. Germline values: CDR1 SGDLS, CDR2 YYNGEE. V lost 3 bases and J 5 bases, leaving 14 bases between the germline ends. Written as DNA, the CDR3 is TGTGCCAGCAGCGAGGGACCCCGGGGGACTGAAGCTTTCTTT. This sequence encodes CASSEGPRGTEAFF.

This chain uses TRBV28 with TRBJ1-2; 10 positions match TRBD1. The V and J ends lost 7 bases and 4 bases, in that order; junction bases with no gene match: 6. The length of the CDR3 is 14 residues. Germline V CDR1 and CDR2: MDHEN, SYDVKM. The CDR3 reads CASIRDRGSYGYTF. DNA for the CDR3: TGTGCCAGCATTAGGGACAGGGGTTCCTATGGCTACACCTTC.

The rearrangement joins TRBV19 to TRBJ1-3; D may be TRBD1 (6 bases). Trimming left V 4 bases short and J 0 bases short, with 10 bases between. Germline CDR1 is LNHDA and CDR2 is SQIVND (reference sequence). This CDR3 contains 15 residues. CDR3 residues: CASSTGQTSGNTIYF. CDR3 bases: TGTGCCAGTAGTACCGGACAGACCTCTGGAAACACCATATATTTT.

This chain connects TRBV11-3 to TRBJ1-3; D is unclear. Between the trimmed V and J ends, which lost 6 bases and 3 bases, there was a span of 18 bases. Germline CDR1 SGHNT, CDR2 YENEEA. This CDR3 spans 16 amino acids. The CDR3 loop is CASSSYSGVGGNTIYF. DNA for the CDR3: TGTGCCAGCAGTTCCTACTCCGGGGTTGGTGGAAACACCATATATTTT. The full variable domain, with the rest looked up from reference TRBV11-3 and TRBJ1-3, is EAGVVQSPRYKIIEKKQPVAFWCNPISGHNTLYWYLQNLGQGPELLIRYENEEAVDDSQLPKDRFSAERLKGVDSTLKIQPAELGDSAVYLCASSSYSGVGGNTIYFGEGSWLTVV.

The CDR3 region has the DNA TGTGCCTGGAGTACGCCGGGACAGGGAAGCACTGAAGCTTTCTTT. It encodes CAWSTPGQGSTEAFF. The chain couples TRBV30 to TRBJ1-1, with 9 positions matching TRBD1. Germline values: CDR1 GTSNPN, CDR2 SVGIG (reference sequence). CDR3 length: 15 residues. V was pared by 2 bases and J by 4 bases, with 8 bases of the junction left unmatched.

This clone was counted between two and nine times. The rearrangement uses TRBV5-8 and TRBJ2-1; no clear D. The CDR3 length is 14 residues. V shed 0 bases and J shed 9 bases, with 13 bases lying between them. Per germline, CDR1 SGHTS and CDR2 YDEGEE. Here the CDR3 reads CASSLVVSSVEQFF. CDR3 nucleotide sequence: TGTGCCAGCAGCTTGGTTGTTAGTTCGGTTGAGCAGTTCTTC.